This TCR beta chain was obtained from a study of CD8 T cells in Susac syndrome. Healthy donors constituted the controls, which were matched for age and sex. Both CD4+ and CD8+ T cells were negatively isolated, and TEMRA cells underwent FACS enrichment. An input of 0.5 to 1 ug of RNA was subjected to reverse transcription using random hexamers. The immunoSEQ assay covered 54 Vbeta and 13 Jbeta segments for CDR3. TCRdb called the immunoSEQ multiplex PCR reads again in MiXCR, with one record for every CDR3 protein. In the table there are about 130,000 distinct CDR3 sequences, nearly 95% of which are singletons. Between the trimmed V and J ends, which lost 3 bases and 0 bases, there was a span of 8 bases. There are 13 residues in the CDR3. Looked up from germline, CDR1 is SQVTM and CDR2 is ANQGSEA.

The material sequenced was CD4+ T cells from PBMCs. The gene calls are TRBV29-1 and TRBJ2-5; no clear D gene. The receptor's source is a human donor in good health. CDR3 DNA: TGCAGCGTTGAGACCCGAAACCAAGAGACCCAGTACTTC. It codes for CSVETRNQETQYF. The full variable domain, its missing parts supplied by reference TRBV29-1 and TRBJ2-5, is SAVISQKPSRDICQRGTSLTIQCQVDSQVTMMFWYRQQPGQSLTLIATANQGSEATYESGFVIDKFPISRPNLTFSTLTVSNMSPEDSSIYLCSVETRNQETQYFGPGTRLLVL.